A single sample gave rise to the 12 T cell receptor beta chains below, sequenced in a study of CXCR4 blockade with PD-1 therapy in pancreatic cancer. TCRdb's table, derived via immunoSEQ multiplex PCR, lists solely in-frame clones and lacks some. The table lists 8,700 or so clones, around 53% of them singletons. The sequenced sample was tumor tissue. These receptors all come from a human donor with pancreatic ductal adenocarcinoma.

This clone was counted a few times. V is TRBV15 and J is TRBJ2-7, with TRBD2 matching 7 bases. This CDR3 has 15 amino acids. V was clipped by 0 bases and J by 5 bases; unmatched bases: 7. Germline loops: CDR1 LNHNV, CDR2 YYDKDF (reference sequence). The CDR3 DNA reads as TGTGCCACCAGCAGAGATGGGAGGGACCTCAACGAGCAGTACTTC. It is translated as CATSRDGRDLNEQYF.

The table lists this clone with a few counts. The chain joins TRBV11-3 to TRBJ1-4; D may be TRBD1 (6 bases). Trimming stripped 4 bases from V and 2 bases from J, with 8 bases between. The CDR3 extends over 14 amino acids. The germline gives CDR1 SGHNT, CDR2 YENEEA. The chain's CDR3 is CASSSGGTNEKLFF. The CDR3 DNA sequence: TGTGCCAGCAGCTCCGGGGGCACTAATGAAAAACTGTTTTTT.

The chain couples TRBV14 to TRBJ2-7; 11 positions match TRBD2. CDR1 is SGHDN and CDR2 is FVKESK in the germline V gene. This CDR3 has 15 residues. J was trimmed by 7 bases and V by 4 bases; bases with no gene match: 9. CDR3 loop: CASSLLAGGSEEQYF. The CDR3 DNA follows: TGTGCCAGCAGCCTTTTAGCGGGAGGGAGTGAAGAGCAGTACTTC.

The chain joins TRBV19 to TRBJ2-3; D possibly corresponds to TRBD1 (6 bases). The length of the CDR3 is 14 residues. Trimming stripped 5 bases from V and 0 bases from J, with 9 bases between. CDR1 LNHDA and CDR2 SQIVND come from the germline V gene (reference sequence). The CDR3 is CASSWGPSTDTQYF. The CDR3 coding sequence is TGTGCCAGTAGTTGGGGGCCCAGCACAGATACGCAGTATTTT.

The V gene is TRBV18, the J gene TRBJ1-2; 7 nucleotides line up with TRBD1. This CDR3 contains 13 residues. The J segment lost 4 bases and the V segment lost 2 bases, leaving 1 base of the junction unmatched. Germline lookup yields CDR1 KGHSH and CDR2 LQKENI. This CDR3 reads CASSPKGAYGYTF. The CDR3 bases are TGTGCCAGCTCACCAAAGGGGGCCTATGGCTACACCTTC.

J is TRBJ1-2 and V is TRBV14; possibly TRBD1 for D (5 bases). From germline, CDR1 is SGHDN and CDR2 FVKESK. Trimming stripped 4 bases from V and 2 bases from J, with 8 bases between. The CDR3 totals 13 residues. CDR3 in amino acids: CASSPTANYGYTF. CDR3 sequence (DNA): TGTGCCAGCAGCCCGACAGCAAACTATGGCTACACCTTC.

The DNA of the CDR3 is TGTGCCAGCTCGACAAGGGCGGATACTACCGAGCAGTACTTC. It codes for CASSTRADTTEQYF. The chain couples TRBV18 to TRBJ2-7, with unresolved D. Germline V lookup: CDR1 KGHSH, CDR2 LQKENI. There are 14 residues in the CDR3. The V gene lost 6 bases and the J gene lost 6 bases, with 18 bases spanning the gap.

In the case of this clone: Germline and junction disagree at one end, which may indicate a read error. V gene TRBV4-1 combines with J gene TRBJ2-1, with TRBD2 matching over 10 bases. The CDR3 is 19 residues long. Germline CDR1 MGHRA, CDR2 YSYEKL. The chain's CDR3 is CTSSIESALLAGVDNEQFF. The CDR3, as DNA: TGCACCAGCAGCATCGAGTCAGCCCTTCTAGCGGGAGTGGACAATGAGCAGTTCTTC.

By share, this clone ranks as medium-sized. This chain's CDR3 is CAIPTSGGSNTGELFF. As DNA, the CDR3 is TGTGCCATCCCCACTAGCGGGGGTTCGAACACCGGGGAGCTGTTTTTT. J is TRBJ2-2 and V is TRBV6-8; 11 bases map to TRBD2. The CDR3 runs 16 residues. Germline V lookup: CDR1 MNHGY, CDR2 SAAAGT. The ends lost 10 bases at V and 0 bases at J; junction bases unmatched: 7.

This clone was seen a few times. This rearrangement joins TRBV11-1 to TRBJ2-2, with no clear D. Trimming stripped 0 bases from V and 8 bases from J, with 10 bases between. This CDR3 has 14 amino acids. CDR1 and CDR2 from the germline V gene are SGHAT and FQDESV (reference sequence). The DNA for the CDR3 is TGTGCCAGCAGCTTAGCTCTGGCGGCTGGGGAGCTGTTTTTT. Its translation: CASSLALAAGELFF.

In this sample, this clone turned up a few times. V and J are TRBV19 and TRBJ1-1; D call uncertain. The V gene lost 5 bases and the J gene lost 1 base, with 8 bases spanning the gap. Germline V gene lookup returns CDR1 LNHDA and CDR2 SQIVND (reference sequence). The CDR3 has 13 amino acids. CDR3 nucleotide sequence: TGTGCCAGTAGTCCTAGTTGGAACACTGAAGCTTTCTTT. Protein product: CASSPSWNTEAFF.

This clone was seen a handful of times. The rearrangement joins TRBV4-1 to TRBJ1-2; D is uncertain. The CDR3 has 13 residues. CDR1 MGHRA and CDR2 YSYEKL come from the germline V gene. V was shortened by 1 base and J by 7 bases, with 10 bases between the two germline ends. The CDR3, as DNA: TGCGCCAGCAGCCAAGTAGGGAGTAGTGGCTACACCTTC. This sequence encodes CASSQVGSSGYTF.